This entry is about one T cell receptor beta chain. Its antigen is not identified. The primer mix had 60 Vbeta and 13 Jbeta primers. Profiled with immunoSEQ multiplex PCR; TCRdb holds only in-frame clones, not every one. The table records about 160,000 clones, approximately 86% of them present only once. Deletions cut 4 bases from V and 7 bases from J, with 17 bases between. This CDR3 comprises 15 residues. The germline V gene encodes CDR1 SGHVS and CDR2 FQNEAQ. This sample was taken from a study of cytomegalovirus exposure and HLA in healthy donors. Study-wide findings and caveats: TCR beta chain V- and J-gene trimming was linked, in a later analysis, to a missense variant in DCLRE1C. Per a later analysis, HLA-associated TCR beta chains showed more clonal expansion than other, equally common TCR beta chains. The listing of 150 to 200 TCR beta chains classed them as cytomegalovirus-associated.

The sequence was collected from a young woman in good health and CMV-seronegative. V gene TRBV7-8 combines with J gene TRBJ2-1; no clear D gene. The sample consisted of PBMCs. CDR3 coding DNA: TGTGCCAGCAGCTCACGGGTCCCCCGGTGGAATGAGCAGTTCTTC. This translates into CASSSRVPRWNEQFF. The full variable domain, in which reference TRBV7-8 and TRBJ2-1 provide the parts outside the CDR3, is GAGVSQSPRYKVAKRGQDVALRCDPISGHVSLFWYQQALGQGPEFLTYFQNEAQLDKSGLPSDRFFAERPEGSVSTLKIQRTQQEDSAVYLCASSSRVPRWNEQFFGPGTRLTVL.